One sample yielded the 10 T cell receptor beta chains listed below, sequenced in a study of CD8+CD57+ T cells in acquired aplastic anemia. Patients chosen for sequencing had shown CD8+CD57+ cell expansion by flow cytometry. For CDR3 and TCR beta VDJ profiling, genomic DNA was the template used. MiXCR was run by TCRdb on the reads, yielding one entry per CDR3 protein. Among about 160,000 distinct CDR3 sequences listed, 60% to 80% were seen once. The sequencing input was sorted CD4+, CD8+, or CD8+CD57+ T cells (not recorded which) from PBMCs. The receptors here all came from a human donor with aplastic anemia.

In DNA form, the CDR3 reads TGTGCCAGCACCCATACGGCGGCAGATACGCAGTATTTT. This encodes CASTHTAADTQYF. This chain uses TRBV6-5 with TRBJ2-3; D is undetermined. The ends were cut back, 7 bases at V and 4 bases at J, with 12 bases in the middle. The CDR3 spans 13 residues. Germline assignment: CDR1 MNHEY and CDR2 SVGAGI.

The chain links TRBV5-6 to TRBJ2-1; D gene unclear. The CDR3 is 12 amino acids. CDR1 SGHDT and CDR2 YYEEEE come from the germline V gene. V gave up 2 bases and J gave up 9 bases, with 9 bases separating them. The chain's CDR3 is CASSLSSFEQFF. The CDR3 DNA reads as TGTGCCAGCAGCTTATCTAGTTTTGAGCAGTTCTTC.

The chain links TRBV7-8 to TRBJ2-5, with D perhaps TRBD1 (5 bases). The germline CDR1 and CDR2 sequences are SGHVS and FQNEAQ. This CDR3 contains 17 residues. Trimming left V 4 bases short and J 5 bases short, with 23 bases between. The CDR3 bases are TGTGCCAGCAGCTCTACTAAGCCCCGGGCCCCAGGGGAGACCCAGTACTTC. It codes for CASSSTKPRAPGETQYF.

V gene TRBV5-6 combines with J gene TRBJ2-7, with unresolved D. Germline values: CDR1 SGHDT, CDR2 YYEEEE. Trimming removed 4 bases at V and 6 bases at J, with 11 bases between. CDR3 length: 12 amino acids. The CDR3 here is CASSLASAEQYF. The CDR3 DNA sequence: TGTGCCAGCAGCCTGGCCTCAGCCGAGCAGTACTTC.

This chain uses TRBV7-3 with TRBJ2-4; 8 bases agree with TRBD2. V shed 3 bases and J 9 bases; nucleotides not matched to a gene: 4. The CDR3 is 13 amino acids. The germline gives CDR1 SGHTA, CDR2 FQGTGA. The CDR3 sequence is CASSLGREAIQYF. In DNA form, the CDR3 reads TGTGCCAGCAGCTTGGGGCGGGAGGCCATTCAGTACTTC.

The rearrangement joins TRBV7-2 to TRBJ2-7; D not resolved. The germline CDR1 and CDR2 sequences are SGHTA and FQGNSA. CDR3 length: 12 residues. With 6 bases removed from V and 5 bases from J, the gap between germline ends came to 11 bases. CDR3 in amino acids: CASRKEGDEQYF. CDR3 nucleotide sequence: TGTGCCAGCAGGAAAGAAGGCGACGAGCAGTACTTC.

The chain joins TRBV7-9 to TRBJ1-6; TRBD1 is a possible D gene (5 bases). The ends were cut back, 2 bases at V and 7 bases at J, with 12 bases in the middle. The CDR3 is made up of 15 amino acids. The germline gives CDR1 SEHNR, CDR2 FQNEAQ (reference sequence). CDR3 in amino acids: CASSLLETANSPLHF. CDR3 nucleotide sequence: TGTGCCAGCAGCTTACTGGAGACAGCAAATTCACCCCTCCACTTT.

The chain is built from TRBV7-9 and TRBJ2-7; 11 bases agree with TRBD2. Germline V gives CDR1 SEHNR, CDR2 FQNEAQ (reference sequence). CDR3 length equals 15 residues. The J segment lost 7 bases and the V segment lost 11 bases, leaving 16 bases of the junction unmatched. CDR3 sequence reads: CASQGLAGGPGEQYF. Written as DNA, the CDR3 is TGTGCCTCCCAGGGGCTAGCGGGAGGACCAGGGGAGCAGTACTTC. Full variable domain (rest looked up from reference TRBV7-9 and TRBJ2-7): DTGVSQNPRHKITKRGQNVTFRCDPISEHNRLYWYRQTLGQGPEFLTYFQNEAQLEKSRLLSDRFSAERPKGSFSTLEIQRTEQGDSAMYLCASQGLAGGPGEQYFGPGTRLTVT.

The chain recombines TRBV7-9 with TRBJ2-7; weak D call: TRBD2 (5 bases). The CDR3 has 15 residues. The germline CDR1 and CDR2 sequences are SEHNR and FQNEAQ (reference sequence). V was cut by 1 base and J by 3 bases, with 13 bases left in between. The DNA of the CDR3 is TGTGCCAGCAGCTTAGTACAGACTAAGCACTACGAGCAGTACTTC. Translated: CASSLVQTKHYEQYF.

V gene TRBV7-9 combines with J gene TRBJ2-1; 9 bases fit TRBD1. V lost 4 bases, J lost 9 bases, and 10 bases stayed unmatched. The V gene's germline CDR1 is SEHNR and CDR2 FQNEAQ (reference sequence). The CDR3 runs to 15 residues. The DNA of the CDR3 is TGTGCCAGCAGCTCCCAACGGGGGGACAGGGCTGAGCAGTTCTTC. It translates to CASSSQRGDRAEQFF.